A selection of T cell receptor beta chains follows, all from one sample in a study of T cell clonotyping in hematopoietic cell transplantation. Clones were sequenced by immunoSEQ multiplex PCR, and TCRdb holds only the in-frame ones, with some missing. This table has 20,000 to 25,000 clones, under 90% appearing once. Sequences were derived from peripheral blood mononuclear cells, sampled before stem cell transplant. Source of these receptors: a man between 18 and 29 years old with biphenotypic leukemia. Some clones in this sample may be carry-over from other donors' samples. CDR3s include the opening cysteine and the closing phenylalanine or tryptophan. D genes are given only for firm matches. Clone size appears in some rows only: once, few, many, or a class for an expanded clone.

TRBV5-8,TRBJ2-7,once,-,TGTGCCAGCAGCTTGGGCATTTCTTTTTCCTACGAGCAGTACTTC,CASSLGISFSYEQYF
TRBV5-6,TRBJ2-5,-,-,TGTGCCAGCAGCTCAAATCTAGGTTGGGAGACCCAGTACTTC,CASSSNLGWETQYF
TRBV4-2,TRBJ1-2,-,-,TGTGCCAGCAGCCAAGGAAGTCTCTATGGCTACACCTTC,CASSQGSLYGYTF
TRBV11-2,TRBJ2-7,-,TRBD1,TGTGCCAGCAGCCCTTCCGGGACAGCCCTCGTCGAGCAGTACTTC,CASSPSGTALVEQYF
TRBV6-5,TRBJ1-1,-,-,TGTGCCAGCAAGGGGGTCAGGGGTCTCGCTGAAGCTTTCTTT,CASKGVRGLAEAFF
TRBV10-2,TRBJ2-7,-,-,TGCGCCAGCAGTGATGACCCTGACGAGCAGTACTTC,CASSDDPDEQYF
TRBV27,TRBJ2-1,few,-,TGTGCCAGCAGTCCACTTAGTCCGCCACGCGATGAGCAGTTCTTC,CASSPLSPPRDEQFF
TRBV11-3,TRBJ1-2,-,-,TGTGCCAGCAGCCCGGGGGGGCCCGATTACTATGGCTACACCTTC,CASSPGGPDYYGYTF
TRBV19,TRBJ1-2,-,-,TGTGCCAGTAGTATGGGGGGGCTCTATGGCTACACCTTC,CASSMGGLYGYTF
TRBV19,TRBJ1-1,-,TRBD1,TGTGCCAGTAGGCAAGGAAGGGGGCGCGACACTGAAGCTTTCTTT,CASRQGRGRDTEAFF
TRBV5-6,TRBJ1-1,-,-,TGTGCCAGCAGCTTAGGGGTTACGACTGAAGCTTTCTTT,CASSLGVTTEAFF
TRBV19,TRBJ1-1,-,-,TGTGCCAGTAGTATAGGCACGTTCTATGAAGCTTTCTTT,CASSIGTFYEAFF
TRBV7-9,TRBJ1-1,-,TRBD1,TGTGCCAGCAGCTTCCCAGGGGGCGGCATTGAAGCTTTCTTT,CASSFPGGGIEAFF
TRBV6-1,TRBJ1-5,-,TRBD1,TGTGCCAGCAAGCTGGGACAGGGGACTCAGCCCCAGCATTTT,CASKLGQGTQPQHF
TRBV11-2,TRBJ1-1,-,-,TGTGCCAGCAGCTTTCCTACCAGTGGGGCCCTGAACACTGAAGCTTTCTTT,CASSFPTSGALNTEAFF
TRBV11-2,TRBJ1-2,-,-,TGTGCCAGCACCCTAGAGGACGGCTATGGCTACACCTTC,CASTLEDGYGYTF
TRBV5-1,TRBJ1-1,-,-,TGCGCCAGCAGCCCCGGACCGTCGAACACTGAAGCTTTCTTT,CASSPGPSNTEAFF
TRBV7-9,TRBJ1-1,few,TRBD1,TGTGCCAGCAGCCCCCGGACAGGGGGGAACACTGAAGCTTTCTTT,CASSPRTGGNTEAFF
TRBV27,TRBJ2-7,-,TRBD2,TGTGCCAGCAGCCCTTCTCGGGGGGAGTCCAACTACGAGCAGTACTTC,CASSPSRGESNYEQYF
TRBV2,TRBJ2-4,-,-,TGTGCCAGCAGTGAAGATGAGGGTTATTATGAAAACATTCAGTACTTC,CASSEDEGYYENIQYF
TRBV11-2,TRBJ1-2,-,TRBD1,TGTGCCAGCAGCCCAGACAGGGTGATCCCCGACGTTAACTATGGCTACACCTTC,CASSPDRVIPDVNYGYTF
TRBV13,TRBJ2-7,-,TRBD2,TGTGCCAGCAGCGCTGGACGGGGGGGGACCTACGAGCAGTACTTC,CASSAGRGGTYEQYF
TRBV4-3,TRBJ2-7,-,TRBD2,TGCGCCAGCAGCCCCTATAGCGGGAGCCAGGGTTACGAGCAGTACTTC,CASSPYSGSQGYEQYF
TRBV2,TRBJ2-3,-,-,TGTGCCAGGCACTCACCTCTCGATAGCACAGATACGCAGTATTTT,CARHSPLDSTDTQYF
TRBV7-6,TRBJ2-2,few,TRBD2,TGTGCCAGCAGCTTTGTACTAGCGGGGGGGCCTAGTCGCGCCGGGGAGCTGTTTTTT,CASSFVLAGGPSRAGELFF
TRBV6-5,TRBJ1-1,-,-,TGTGCCAGCAGTAAGGGCAGTACTGAAGCTTTCTTT,CASSKGSTEAFF
TRBV7-9,TRBJ2-5,-,-,TGTGCCAGCAGCTCCCGGGCAGACCGGCCCCAAGAGACCCAGTACTTC,CASSSRADRPQETQYF
TRBV25-1,TRBJ1-1,once,TRBD1,TGTGCCAGCAGTGAATTGGGCACAGGGGGGCCTGAAGCTTTCTTT,CASSELGTGGPEAFF
TRBV13,TRBJ2-5,-,-,TGTGCCAGCAGCTTGCGGGACTCCCCGGCGAAAGAGACCCAGTACTTC,CASSLRDSPAKETQYF